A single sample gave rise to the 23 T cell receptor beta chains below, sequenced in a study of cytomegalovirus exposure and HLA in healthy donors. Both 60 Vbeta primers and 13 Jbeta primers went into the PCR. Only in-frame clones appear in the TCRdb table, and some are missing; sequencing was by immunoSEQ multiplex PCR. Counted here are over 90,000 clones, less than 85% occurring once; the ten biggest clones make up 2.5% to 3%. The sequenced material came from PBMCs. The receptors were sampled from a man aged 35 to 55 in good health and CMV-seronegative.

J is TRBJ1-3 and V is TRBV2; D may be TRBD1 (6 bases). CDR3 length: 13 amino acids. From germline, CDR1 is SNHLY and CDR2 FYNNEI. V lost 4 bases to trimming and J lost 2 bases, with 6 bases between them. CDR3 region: CASSGQAGNTIYF. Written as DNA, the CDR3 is TGTGCCAGCAGTGGACAGGCTGGAAACACCATATATTTT.

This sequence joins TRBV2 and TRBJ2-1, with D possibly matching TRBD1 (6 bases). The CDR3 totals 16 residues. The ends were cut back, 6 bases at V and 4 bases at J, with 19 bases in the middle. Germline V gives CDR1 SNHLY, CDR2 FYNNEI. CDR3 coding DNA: TGTGCCAGCAGGGTCCAGGTCCCCCAGGGGTACAATGAGCAGTTCTTC. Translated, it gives CASRVQVPQGYNEQFF.

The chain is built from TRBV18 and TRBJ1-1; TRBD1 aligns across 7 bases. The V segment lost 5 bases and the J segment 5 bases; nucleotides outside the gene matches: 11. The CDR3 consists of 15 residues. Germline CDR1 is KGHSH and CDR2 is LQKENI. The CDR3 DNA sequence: TGTGCCAGCTCATTACAAGGGGGCGGTGGGACTGAAGCTTTCTTT. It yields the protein CASSLQGGGGTEAFF. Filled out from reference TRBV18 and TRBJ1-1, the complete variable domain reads NAGVMQNPRHLVRRRGQEARLRCSPMKGHSHVYWYRQLPEEGLKFMVYLQKENIIDESGMPKERFSAEFPKEGPSILRIQQVVRGDSAAYFCASSLQGGGGTEAFFGQGTRLTVV.

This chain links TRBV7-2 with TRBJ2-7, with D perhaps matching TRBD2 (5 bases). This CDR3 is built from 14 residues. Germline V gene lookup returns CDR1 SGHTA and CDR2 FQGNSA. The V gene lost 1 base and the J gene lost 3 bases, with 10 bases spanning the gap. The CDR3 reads CASSLEAGLYEQYF. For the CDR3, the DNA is TGTGCCAGCAGCTTAGAAGCCGGACTCTACGAGCAGTACTTC.

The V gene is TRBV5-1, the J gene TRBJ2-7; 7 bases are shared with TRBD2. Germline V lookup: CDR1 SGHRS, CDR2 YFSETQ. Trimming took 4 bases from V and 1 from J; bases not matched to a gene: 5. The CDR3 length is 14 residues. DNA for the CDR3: TGCGCCAGCAGCCAGGAAGCGGGATCCTACGAGCAGTACTTC. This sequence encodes CASSQEAGSYEQYF.

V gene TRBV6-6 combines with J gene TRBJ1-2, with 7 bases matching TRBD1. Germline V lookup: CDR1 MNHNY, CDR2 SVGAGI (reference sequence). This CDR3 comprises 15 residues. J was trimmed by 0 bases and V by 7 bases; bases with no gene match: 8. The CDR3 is CASIDRARANYGYTF. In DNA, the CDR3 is TGTGCCAGCATCGACAGGGCTAGGGCTAACTATGGCTACACCTTC.

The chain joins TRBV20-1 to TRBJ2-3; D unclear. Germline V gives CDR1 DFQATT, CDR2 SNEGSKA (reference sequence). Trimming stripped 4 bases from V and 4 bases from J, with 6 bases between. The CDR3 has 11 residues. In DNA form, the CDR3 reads TGCAGTGCTATCCAGGCAGATACGCAGTATTTT. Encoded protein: CSAIQADTQYF.

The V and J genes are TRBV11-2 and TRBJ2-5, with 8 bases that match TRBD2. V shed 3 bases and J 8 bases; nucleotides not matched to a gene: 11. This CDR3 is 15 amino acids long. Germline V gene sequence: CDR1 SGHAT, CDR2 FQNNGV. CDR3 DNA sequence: TGTGCCAGCAGCTTTTCCGCCGGGACTAGGAACACCCAGTACTTC. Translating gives CASSFSAGTRNTQYF.

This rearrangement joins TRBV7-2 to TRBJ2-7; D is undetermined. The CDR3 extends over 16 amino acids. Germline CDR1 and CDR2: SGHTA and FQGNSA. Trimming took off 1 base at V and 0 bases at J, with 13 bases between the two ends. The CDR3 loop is CASSLVMRLPSYEQYF. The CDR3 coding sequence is TGTGCCAGCAGCTTAGTTATGAGACTGCCCTCCTACGAGCAGTACTTC.

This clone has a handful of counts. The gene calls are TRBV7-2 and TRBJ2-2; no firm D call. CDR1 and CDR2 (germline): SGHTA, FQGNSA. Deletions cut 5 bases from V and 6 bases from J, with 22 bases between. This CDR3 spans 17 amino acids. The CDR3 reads CASSLNRLGRFSGELFF. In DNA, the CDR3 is TGTGCCAGCAGCCTTAATCGACTCGGTCGGTTTTCCGGGGAGCTGTTTTTT.

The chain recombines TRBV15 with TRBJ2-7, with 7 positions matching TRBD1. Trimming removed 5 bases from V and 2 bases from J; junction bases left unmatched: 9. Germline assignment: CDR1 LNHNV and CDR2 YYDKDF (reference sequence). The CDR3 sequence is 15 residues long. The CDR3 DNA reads TGTGCCACCAGCCCTCGCGACAGGGCGACCTACGAGCAGTACTTC. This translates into CATSPRDRATYEQYF.

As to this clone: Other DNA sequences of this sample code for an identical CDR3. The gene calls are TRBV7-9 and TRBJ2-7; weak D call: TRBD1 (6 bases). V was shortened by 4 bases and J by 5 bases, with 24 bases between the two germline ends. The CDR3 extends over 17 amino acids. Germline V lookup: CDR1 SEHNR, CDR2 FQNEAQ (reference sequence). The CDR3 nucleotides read TGTGCCAGCAGCTGGCCCTGGGATCGGCAGGGGTTGCACGAGCAGTACTTC. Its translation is CASSWPWDRQGLHEQYF.

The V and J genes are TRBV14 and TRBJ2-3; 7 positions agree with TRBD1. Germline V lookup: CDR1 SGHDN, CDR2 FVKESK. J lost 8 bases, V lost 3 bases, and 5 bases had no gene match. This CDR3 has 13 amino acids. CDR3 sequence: CASSHTGAGTQYF. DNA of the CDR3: TGTGCCAGCAGCCACACAGGGGCAGGTACGCAGTATTTT.

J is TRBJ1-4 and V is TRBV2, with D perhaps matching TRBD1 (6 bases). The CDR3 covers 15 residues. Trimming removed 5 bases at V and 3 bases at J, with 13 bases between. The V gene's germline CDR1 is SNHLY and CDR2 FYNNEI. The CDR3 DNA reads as TGTGCCAGCAGTAAAGACAGGTCCCCTAATGAAAAACTGTTTTTT. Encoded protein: CASSKDRSPNEKLFF. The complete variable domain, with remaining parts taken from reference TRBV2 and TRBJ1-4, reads EPEVTQTPSHQVTQMGQEVILRCVPISNHLYFYWYRQILGQKVEFLVSFYNNEISEKSEIFDDQFSVERPDGSNFTLKIRSTKLEDSAMYFCASSKDRSPNEKLFFGSGTQLSVL.

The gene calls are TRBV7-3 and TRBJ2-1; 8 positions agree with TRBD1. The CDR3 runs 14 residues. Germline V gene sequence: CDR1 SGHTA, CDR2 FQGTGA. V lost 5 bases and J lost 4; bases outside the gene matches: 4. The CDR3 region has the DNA TGTGCCAGCAGCAACTGGACAGGGTACAATGAGCAGTTCTTC. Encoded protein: CASSNWTGYNEQFF. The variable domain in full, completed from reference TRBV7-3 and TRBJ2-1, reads GAGVSQTPSNKVTEKGKYVELRCDPISGHTALYWYRQSLGQGPEFLIYFQGTGAADDSGLPNDRFFAVRPEGSVSTLKIQRTERGDSAVYLCASSNWTGYNEQFFGPGTRLTVL.

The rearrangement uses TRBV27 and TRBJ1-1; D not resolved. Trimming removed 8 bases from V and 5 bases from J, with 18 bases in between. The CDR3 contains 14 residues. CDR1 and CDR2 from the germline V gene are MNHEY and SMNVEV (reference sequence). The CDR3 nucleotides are TGTGCCAGCGCGGGCGGCGGGGAACAGACTGAAGCTTTCTTT. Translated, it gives CASAGGGEQTEAFF.

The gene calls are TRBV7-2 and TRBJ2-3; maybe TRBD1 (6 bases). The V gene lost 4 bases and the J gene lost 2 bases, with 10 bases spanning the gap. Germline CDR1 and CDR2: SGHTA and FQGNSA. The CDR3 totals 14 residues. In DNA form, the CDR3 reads TGTGCCAGCAGCTGGGGACAAACCACAGATACGCAGTATTTT. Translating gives CASSWGQTTDTQYF.

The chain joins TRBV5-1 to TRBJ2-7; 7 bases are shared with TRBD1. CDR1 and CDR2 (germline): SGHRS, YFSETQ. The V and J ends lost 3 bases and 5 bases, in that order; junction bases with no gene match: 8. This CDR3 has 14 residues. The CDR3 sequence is CASSSTGILDEQYF. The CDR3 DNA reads TGCGCCAGCAGCTCGACAGGGATTCTGGACGAGCAGTACTTC. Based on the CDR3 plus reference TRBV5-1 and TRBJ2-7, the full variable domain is KAGVTQTPRYLIKTRGQQVTLSCSPISGHRSVSWYQQTPGQGLQFLFEYFSETQRNKGNFPGRFSGRQFSNSRSEMNVSTLELGDSALYLCASSSTGILDEQYFGPGTRLTVT.

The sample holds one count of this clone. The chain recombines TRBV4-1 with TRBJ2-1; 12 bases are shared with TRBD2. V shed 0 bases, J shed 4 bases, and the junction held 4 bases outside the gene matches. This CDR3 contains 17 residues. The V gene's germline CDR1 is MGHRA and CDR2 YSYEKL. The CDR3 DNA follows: TGCGCCAGCAGCCAAGACGCTAGCGGGGGGGCGTACAATGAGCAGTTCTTC. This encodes CASSQDASGGAYNEQFF.

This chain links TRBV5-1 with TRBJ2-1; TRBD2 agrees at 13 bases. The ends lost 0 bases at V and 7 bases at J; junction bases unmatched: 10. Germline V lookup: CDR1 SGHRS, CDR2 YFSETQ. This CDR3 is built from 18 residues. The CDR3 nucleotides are TGCGCCAGCAGCTTGGTACTAGCGGGGGGGCCTGGGGTAAATGAGCAGTTCTTC. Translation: CASSLVLAGGPGVNEQFF.

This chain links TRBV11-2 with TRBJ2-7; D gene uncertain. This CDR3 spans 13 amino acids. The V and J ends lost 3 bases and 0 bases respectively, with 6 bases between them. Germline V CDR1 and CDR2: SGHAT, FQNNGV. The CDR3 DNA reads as TGTGCCAGCAGCTTCCACAGCTCCTACGAGCAGTACTTC. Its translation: CASSFHSSYEQYF.

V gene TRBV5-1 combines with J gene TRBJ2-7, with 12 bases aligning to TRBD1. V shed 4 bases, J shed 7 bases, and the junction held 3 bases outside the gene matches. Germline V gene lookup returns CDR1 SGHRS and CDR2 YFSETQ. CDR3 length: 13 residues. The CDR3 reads CASSRDRGLEQYF. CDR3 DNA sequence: TGCGCCAGCAGCCGGGACAGGGGGCTTGAGCAGTACTTC.

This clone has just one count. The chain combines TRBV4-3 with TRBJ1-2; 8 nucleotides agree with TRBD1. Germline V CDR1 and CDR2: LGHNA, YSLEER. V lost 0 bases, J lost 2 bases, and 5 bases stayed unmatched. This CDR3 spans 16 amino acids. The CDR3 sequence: CASSQDRDRINYGYTF. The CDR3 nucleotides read TGCGCCAGCAGCCAAGACCGGGACAGGATCAACTATGGCTACACCTTC.